This entry features one T cell receptor (beta chain) sequence. Its cognate antigen has yet to be identified. No base quality information exists; no much larger clone differs at one position. The data were obtained in a study of response to subunit inactivated influenza vaccine (dated by TCRdb to 2017 to 2018). Study-wide context: To follow how T cells responded to a trivalent subunit inactivated influenza vaccine, the researchers relied on deep quantitative profiling of the T cell receptor repertoire.

The research as a whole found: The authors suggested that each seasonal influenza vaccination may recruit only a limited number of new T cells.

Library preparation used RT-PCR. The instrument given in TCRdb is Illumina HiSeq 2500. The raw public data were reprocessed by TCRdb itself: fastp quality trimming at Q25, MiXCR clonotype calling, in-frame beta chains only. CDR3 protein duplicates are merged, each entry listing the most common genes and DNA. This sample holds more than 550,000 distinct CDR3 sequences; 10% to 12% were observed only once. The ten largest clonotypes hold about 10% of the sample. This sample was also put to use in a study of T cells expressing NK-cell markers. As that second paper reports: TCR beta cDNA libraries were made by 5'RACE template switching that added a universal primer site and unique molecular identifiers. About 8 donors provided sorted CD3+CD56+NKG2C+, CD3+CD56+NKG2C- and CD3+CD56-NKG2C+ T-cell subsets, whose TCR beta-chain repertoires were profiled. Of the eight sequenced donors, seven were found to be HCMV-seropositive and one was found to be HCMV-seronegative. To restrict sorting to alphabetaTCR-expressing T cells, an anti-gammadeltaTCR antibody was added in several experiments. In roughly 6 donors, the dominant CD3+CD56+NKG2C+ clonotypes ranked among the top 10 CD8+ clonotypes, making up roughly 1.0-8% of CD8+ T cells. Those dominant clonotypes were again the most abundant among CD3+CD56-NKG2C+ cells in several donors, at roughly 25-65%. It remained unclear whether the expanded NKG2C-expressing T cell clones were specific for HCMV antigens. The eight sequenced donors were randomly selected healthy volunteers, three men and five women. HCMV serostatus was determined by detecting HCMV-specific IgG in serum with a commercial ELISA kit. Ficoll density gradient centrifugation was used to isolate peripheral blood mononuclear cells from blood. For a handful of donors, unsorted PBMC were also used to sequence bulk peripheral blood T-cell repertoires. Priming for cDNA synthesis came from the TCR beta constant segment, and two successive PCR amplification steps followed. The libraries were sequenced on Illumina HiSeq 2000/2500, MiSeq or NextSeq, producing 2 x 150 bp reads. MIGEC was used to demultiplex reads and group reads by UMI, and MiTCR was used to assemble and quantify clonotypes. Only TCR cDNA sequences supported by at least two reads were kept to exclude erroneous sequences. The tcR package was used for downstream repertoire analysis, and clonotypes were matched between fractions using CDR3 nucleotide sequence together with V segment. VDJmatch was used to annotate antigen specificity against VDJdb, with one amino acid substitution in CDR3 permitted.

The specimen was PBMCs from blood, collected on the day of vaccination. The source is a man aged 45-65 years who received an inactivated influenza vaccine. Donor details come from another sample of the same person, matched by shared clones.

The CDR3 corresponds to CASSPGGGLNTEAFF. The DNA reads as follows: TGTGCCAGCAGCCCCGGCGGCGGCTTGAACACTGAAGCTTTCTTT. The rearrangement combines TRBV9 with TRBJ1-1; the D gene lacks a confident call. Cut back by 4 bases and 0 bases, the V and J ends lie 13 bases apart. For CDR1 and CDR2, the germline V gene lists SGDLS and YYNGEE. Inclusive of the bounding cysteine and phenylalanine, the CDR3 is 15 residues long. Of the read, only the CDR3 DNA is kept; its 45 bases are in frame from base 1.